The sequence of this T cell receptor beta chain was determined in a study of PD-L1 blockade in urothelial cancer. General study results and limits: Below-median blood TCR clonality before treatment forecast better survival.

The sample's time point: pretreatment peripheral blood. Germline CDR1 SGDLS, CDR2 YYNGEE. This CDR3 is 17 amino acids long. Trimming at V came to 4 bases and at J to 0 bases, leaving 6 bases not matched to a gene. Profiled with immunoSEQ multiplex PCR; TCRdb holds only in-frame clones, not every one. The sample gives some 89,000 clones, 70% to 90% of which show up once; approximately 15% is in the top ten. Note on this clone: Its target is unknown.

The receptor was isolated from a man between 60 and 75 years old with urothelial cancer. The starting material was PBMCs, obtained around atezolizumab (anti-PD-L1) treatment. V and J are TRBV9 and TRBJ2-6, with 8 bases fitting TRBD2. This chain's CDR3 is CASSSGLGSSGANVLTF. CDR3 in DNA: TGTGCCAGCAGCTCGGGACTAGGAAGCTCTGGGGCCAACGTCCTGACTTTC.